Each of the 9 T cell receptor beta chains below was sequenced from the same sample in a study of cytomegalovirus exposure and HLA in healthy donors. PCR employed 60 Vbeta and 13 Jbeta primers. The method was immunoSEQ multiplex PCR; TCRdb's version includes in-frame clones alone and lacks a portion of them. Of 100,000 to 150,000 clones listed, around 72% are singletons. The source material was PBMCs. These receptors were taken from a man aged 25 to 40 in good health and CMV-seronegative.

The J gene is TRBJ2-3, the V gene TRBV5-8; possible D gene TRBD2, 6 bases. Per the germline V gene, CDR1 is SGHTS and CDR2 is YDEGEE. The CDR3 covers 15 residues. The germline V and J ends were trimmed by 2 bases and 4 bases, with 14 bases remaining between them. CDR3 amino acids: CASSFLTSGSDTQYF. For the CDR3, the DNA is TGTGCCAGCAGCTTTTTGACTAGTGGATCAGATACGCAGTATTTT.

As DNA, the CDR3 is TGCAGCCGATATTCGGCAGGGGAAAAATCACCCCTCCACTTT. It is translated as CSRYSAGEKSPLHF. The chain links TRBV29-1 to TRBJ1-6, with a weak D call TRBD1 (6 bases). Between the trimmed V and J ends, which lost 8 bases and 10 bases, there was a span of 21 bases. This CDR3 has 14 amino acids. Germline CDR1 and CDR2: SQVTM and ANQGSEA. The full variable domain, completed using reference TRBV29-1 and TRBJ1-6, is SAVISQKPSRDICQRGTSLTIQCQVDSQVTMMFWYRQQPGQSLTLIATANQGSEATYESGFVIDKFPISRPNLTFSTLTVSNMSPEDSSIYLCSRYSAGEKSPLHFGNGTRLTVT.

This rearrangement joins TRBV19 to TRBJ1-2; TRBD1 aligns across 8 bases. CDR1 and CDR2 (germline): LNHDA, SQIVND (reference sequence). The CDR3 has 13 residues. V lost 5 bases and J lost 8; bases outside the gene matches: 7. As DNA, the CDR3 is TGTGCCAGTAGTGGACAGGGCAGTAGCGGCTACACCTTC. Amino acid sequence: CASSGQGSSGYTF.

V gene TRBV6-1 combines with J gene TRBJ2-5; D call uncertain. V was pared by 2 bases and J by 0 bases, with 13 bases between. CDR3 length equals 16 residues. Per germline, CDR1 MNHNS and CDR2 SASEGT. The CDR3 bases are TGTGCCAGCAGTGAACTGAGCTACTGGTACCAAGAGACCCAGTACTTC. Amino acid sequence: CASSELSYWYQETQYF.

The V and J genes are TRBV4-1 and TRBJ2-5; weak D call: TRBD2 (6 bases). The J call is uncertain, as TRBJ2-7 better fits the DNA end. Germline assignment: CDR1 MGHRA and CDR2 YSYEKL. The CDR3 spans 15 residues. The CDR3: CASSLFLGGVYEQYF. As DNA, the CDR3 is TGCGCCAGCAGCCTCTTCCTTGGAGGGGTGTACGAGCAGTACTTC.

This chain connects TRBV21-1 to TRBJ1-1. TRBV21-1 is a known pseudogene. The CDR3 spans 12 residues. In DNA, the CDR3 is TGTGCCAGCAGCATGGGAGGGTTTGAAGCTTTCTTT. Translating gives CASSMGGFEAFF.

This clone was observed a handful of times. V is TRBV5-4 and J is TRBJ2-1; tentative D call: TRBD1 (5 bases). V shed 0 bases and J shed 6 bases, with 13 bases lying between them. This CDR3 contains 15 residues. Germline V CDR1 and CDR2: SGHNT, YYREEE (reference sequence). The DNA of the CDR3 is TGTGCCAGCAGCTTGGCTGGGCTCGACAGCAATGAGCAGTTCTTC. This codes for CASSLAGLDSNEQFF.

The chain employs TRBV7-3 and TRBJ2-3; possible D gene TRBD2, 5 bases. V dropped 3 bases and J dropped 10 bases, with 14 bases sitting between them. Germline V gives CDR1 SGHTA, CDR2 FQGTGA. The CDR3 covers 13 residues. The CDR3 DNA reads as TGTGCCAGCAGCTTGGAGCCGGGAATTCCGCAGTATTTT. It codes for CASSLEPGIPQYF.

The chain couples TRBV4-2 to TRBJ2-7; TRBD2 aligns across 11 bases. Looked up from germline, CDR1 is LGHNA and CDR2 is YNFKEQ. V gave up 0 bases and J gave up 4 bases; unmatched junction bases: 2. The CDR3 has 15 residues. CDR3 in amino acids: CASSQETSGVYEQYF. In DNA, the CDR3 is TGTGCCAGCAGCCAAGAGACTAGCGGGGTTTACGAGCAGTACTTC.